These 23 T cell receptor beta chains came from one sample sequenced in a study of T cells in Graves' hyperthyroidism and ophthalmopathy. What was amplified from RNA transcripts were TCR beta CDR3 regions. The TCR CDR3 was amplified in a first-round RT-PCR using the HTBI primer set. TCRdb re-called the multiplex PCR reads through MiXCR, storing one row per CDR3 protein. Of 370,000 or so distinct CDR3 sequences listed, roughly 14% are singletons. Sequenced: blood. The source is a young man with Graves' hyperthyroidism that later progressed to Graves' ophthalmopathy.

This clonotype was recorded many times. This chain connects TRBV12-3 or TRBV12-4 to TRBJ1-1; D ambiguous. The CDR3 consists of 13 residues. V lost 5 bases and J lost 4, with 11 bases in between. CDR3 in DNA: TGTGCCAGCAGTCCCCCGACGGGCACTGAAGCTTTCTTT. It codes for CASSPPTGTEAFF.

This clonotype was observed at least ten times. V usage is TRBV6-5 and J usage is TRBJ2-7; 8 bases map to TRBD2. The junction had 15 bases not matched to a gene; V was cut back by 2 bases and J by 6 bases. CDR3 length: 17 residues. The germline CDR1 and CDR2 sequences are MNHEY and SVGAGI. The CDR3 loop is CASSYLPSFGGAREQYF. CDR3 DNA: TGTGCCAGCAGTTACCTCCCTAGCTTCGGGGGGGCTCGCGAGCAGTACTTC.

The gene calls are TRBV20-1 and TRBJ2-1, with TRBD2 identical over 9 bases. Unmatched junction bases numbered 9, after V lost 3 bases and J lost 3 bases. The V gene's germline CDR1 is DFQATT and CDR2 SNEGSKA (reference sequence). The CDR3 runs to 16 residues. The CDR3 DNA reads as TGCAGTGCTAGGGGACGAGCGGGGGGATTCTACAATGAGCAGTTCTTC. This sequence encodes CSARGRAGGFYNEQFF.

The chain has TRBV30 and TRBJ1-6; no firm D call. Trimming cost V 4 bases and J 4 bases, with 5 bases left between them. The length of the CDR3 is 12 residues. The germline gives CDR1 GTSNPN, CDR2 SVGIG (reference sequence). This CDR3 is CAWTLYNSPLHF. The CDR3 bases are TGTGCCTGGACCCTGTATAATTCACCCCTCCACTTT.

V is TRBV5-1 and J is TRBJ2-7, with 9 bases lining up with TRBD2. This CDR3 spans 19 amino acids. J lost 0 bases, V lost 0 bases, and 13 bases had no gene match. CDR1 SGHRS and CDR2 YFSETQ come from the germline V gene. CDR3 bases: TGCGCCAGCAGCTTGGCCGTTAGCGGGGGCCACATCAACTCCTACGAGCAGTACTTC. This sequence encodes CASSLAVSGGHINSYEQYF.

V usage is TRBV6-2 or TRBV6-3 and J usage is TRBJ2-3, with D hard to call. The germline CDR1 and CDR2 sequences are MNHEY and SVGEGT. This CDR3 contains 16 residues. The V and J ends lost 0 bases and 2 bases respectively, with 12 bases between them. CDR3: CASSYSGLPLTDTQYF. CDR3 in DNA: TGTGCCAGCAGTTACTCGGGCCTCCCCCTCACAGATACGCAGTATTTT.

This clonotype was counted many times. This rearrangement joins TRBV12-3 or TRBV12-4 to TRBJ1-5; unclear D gene. The CDR3 is 15 amino acids. Trimming removed 5 bases at V and 7 bases at J, with 18 bases between. The CDR3, as DNA: TGTGCCAGCAGTCCCCAAGGAATGACGGGGCAGCCCCAGCATTTT. Translating gives CASSPQGMTGQPQHF.

There are a few counts of this clonotype. This chain links TRBV19 with TRBJ1-2; D is unclear. This CDR3 contains 10 residues. The germline V and J ends were trimmed by 4 bases and 6 bases, with 3 bases remaining between them. Germline CDR1 LNHDA, CDR2 SQIVND (reference sequence). The CDR3 region is CASSKNGYTF. DNA for the CDR3: TGTGCCAGTAGTAAGAATGGCTACACCTTC.

Written as DNA, the CDR3 is TGCAGTGCTAGACCCTTTGACAGGAACTATGGCTACACCTTC. Translation: CSARPFDRNYGYTF. The rearrangement joins TRBV20-1 to TRBJ1-2; TRBD1 is a possible D gene (6 bases). The CDR3 loop spans 14 amino acids. V lost 2 bases to trimming and J lost 2 bases, with 12 bases between them. Germline CDR1 DFQATT, CDR2 SNEGSKA (reference sequence).

This clonotype was seen many times. This chain connects TRBV7-6 to TRBJ2-7, with a tentative D call TRBD1 (6 bases). V was clipped by 5 bases and J by 5 bases, with 16 bases between them. This CDR3 comprises 14 residues. CDR1 and CDR2 (germline): SGHVS, FNYEAQ. CDR3 DNA sequence: TGTGCCAGCAGCCCCAGGGGACGACCCCACGAGCAGTACTTC. This translates into CASSPRGRPHEQYF.

This clonotype was detected many times. The chain uses TRBV6-1 and TRBJ2-1; D not certain. The CDR3 length is 11 residues. The germline gives CDR1 MNHNS, CDR2 SASEGT. Between the trimmed V and J ends, which lost 2 bases and 11 bases, there was a span of 7 bases. As DNA, the CDR3 is TGTGCCAGCAGTGAAAGTCCCCAGCAGTTCTTC. Residues: CASSESPQQFF.

This clonotype has a count of ten or more. CDR3 residues: CASKDRQETQYF. The CDR3, as DNA: TGTGCCAGCAAGGACAGGCAAGAGACCCAGTACTTC. This rearrangement joins TRBV12-3 or TRBV12-4 to TRBJ2-5, with 7 positions matching TRBD1. V lost 7 bases to trimming and J lost 2 bases; unmatched junction nucleotides: 1. The CDR3 has 12 amino acids.

This clonotype was observed many times. This sequence joins TRBV6-5 and TRBJ2-2; D perhaps matches TRBD1 (6 bases). The CDR3 spans 16 residues. Between the trimmed V and J ends, which lost 0 bases and 4 bases, there was a span of 12 bases. CDR1 is MNHEY and CDR2 is SVGAGI in the germline V gene. The CDR3 protein is CASSYSRGARTGELFF. The CDR3 nucleotides read TGTGCCAGCAGTTACTCCAGGGGCGCGCGCACCGGGGAGCTGTTTTTT.

This clonotype was recorded a few times. The chain joins TRBV7-8 to TRBJ1-5, with 7 bases aligning to TRBD1. Trimming cost V 0 bases and J 10 bases; bases outside gene matches: 6. This CDR3 region has 14 residues. Germline V gene data show CDR1 as SGHVS and CDR2 as FQNEAQ. The CDR3 here is CASSLAGGDRPQHF. The CDR3 DNA sequence: TGTGCCAGCAGCTTAGCAGGGGGCGACCGACCCCAGCATTTT. The entire variable domain, with the rest obtained from reference TRBV7-8 and TRBJ1-5, is as follows: GAGVSQSPRYKVAKRGQDVALRCDPISGHVSLFWYQQALGQGPEFLTYFQNEAQLDKSGLPSDRFFAERPEGSVSTLKIQRTQQEDSAVYLCASSLAGGDRPQHFGDGTRLSIL.

As to this clonotype: The junction and the germline gene differ at one end; a read error may be behind it. The chain has TRBV7-7 and TRBJ2-5; the D is unclear. CDR1 and CDR2 (germline): SSHAT, FNYEAQ (reference sequence). The length of the CDR3 is 12 residues. CDR3 bases: TGTGCTAGCAGCTTAGTATTGGGGACCCAGTACTTC. Translation gives CASSLVLGTQYF.

The table lists this clonotype with many counts. The chain links TRBV2 to TRBJ2-1; 10 positions agree with TRBD2. This CDR3 has 15 amino acids. CDR1 SNHLY and CDR2 FYNNEI come from the germline V gene. V was clipped by 6 bases and J by 5 bases; unmatched bases: 7. Written as DNA, the CDR3 is TGTGCCAGCAGCGCCCGGACTAGCGGAAACAATGAGCAGTTCTTC. It encodes CASSARTSGNNEQFF.

The J gene is TRBJ2-7, the V gene TRBV28; D gene ambiguous. This CDR3 is built from 16 residues. The V gene lost 5 bases and the J gene lost 5 bases, with 22 bases spanning the gap. The V gene's germline CDR1 is MDHEN and CDR2 SYDVKM. The CDR3 region is CASSPIQKERPDEQYF. The CDR3 DNA follows: TGTGCCAGCAGTCCAATACAGAAAGAAAGGCCGGACGAGCAGTACTTC.

This clonotype was picked up many times. This chain joins TRBV7-9 and TRBJ2-7, with 9 bases lining up with TRBD1. CDR3 size: 15 residues. Germline values: CDR1 SEHNR, CDR2 FQNEAQ (reference sequence). V was clipped by 6 bases and J by 3 bases; unmatched bases: 9. The DNA for the CDR3 is TGTGCCAGCAGTGCTCCGGGACAGGGTAACTACGAGCAGTACTTC. This codes for CASSAPGQGNYEQYF.

This clonotype was counted many times. This sequence joins TRBV10-2 and TRBJ1-1; D gene uncertain. The CDR3 totals 13 residues. The germline gives CDR1 WSHSY, CDR2 SAAADI. With 2 bases removed from V and 5 bases from J, the gap between germline ends came to 9 bases. DNA for the CDR3: TGCGCCAGCAGTGAGGTAGTGATGACTGAAGCTTTCTTT. Translated: CASSEVVMTEAFF.

The V gene is TRBV9, the J gene TRBJ2-3, with 10 nucleotides matching TRBD2. Trimming took 0 bases from V and 5 from J; bases not matched to a gene: 6. This CDR3 has 16 residues. Germline-derived CDR1 and CDR2 are SGDLS and YYNGEE. The CDR3 protein is CASSVDLAGAGDTQYF. The DNA of the CDR3 is TGTGCCAGCAGCGTAGATCTAGCGGGGGCCGGAGATACGCAGTATTTT. The entire variable domain, with the rest obtained from reference TRBV9 and TRBJ2-3, is as follows: DSGVTQTPKHLITATGQRVTLRCSPRSGDLSVYWYQQSLDQGLQFLIQYYNGEERAKGNILERFSAQQFPDLHSELNLSSLELGDSALYFCASSVDLAGAGDTQYFGPGTRLTVL.

Of note for this clonotype: This may stem from a read error, because a much larger clone lies one nucleotide away. J is TRBJ2-1 and V is TRBV11-2; possible D gene TRBD2, 6 bases. V lost 1 base and J 6 bases, leaving 19 bases between the germline ends. Germline V gene data show CDR1 as SGHAT and CDR2 as FQNNGV. This CDR3 has 17 amino acids. The DNA for the CDR3 is TGTGCCAGCAGCTTAGGACTAGTGGGGGGAAAGGGCAATGAGCAGTTCTTC. Its protein product is CASSLGLVGGKGNEQFF. The full variable domain, with the rest looked up from reference TRBV11-2 and TRBJ2-1, is EAGVAQSPRYKIIEKRQSVAFWCNPISGHATLYWYQQILGQGPKLLIQFQNNGVVDDSQLPKDRFSAERLKGVDSTLKIQPAKLEDSAVYLCASSLGLVGGKGNEQFFGPGTRLTVL.

The rearrangement uses TRBV20-1 and TRBJ1-5; TRBD1 might be the D (5 bases). The V end lost 6 bases, the J end lost 0 bases, and 12 bases lay between the germline ends. The length of the CDR3 is 14 residues. CDR1 and CDR2 (germline): DFQATT, SNEGSKA (reference sequence). As DNA, the CDR3 is TGCAGTGCAAGGGACGTTGTTAGCAATCAGCCCCAGCATTTT. It yields the protein CSARDVVSNQPQHF.

This clonotype has a count of ten or more. The chain combines TRBV24-1 with TRBJ2-2, with TRBD1 matching over 8 bases. CDR3 length equals 15 residues. Germline CDR1 reads KGHDR; CDR2 reads SFDVKD. Trimming removed 7 bases from V and 4 bases from J; junction bases left unmatched: 7. The CDR3 region is CATRSGGAITGELFF. DNA for the CDR3: TGTGCCACCAGATCAGGGGGCGCTATCACCGGGGAGCTGTTTTTT.